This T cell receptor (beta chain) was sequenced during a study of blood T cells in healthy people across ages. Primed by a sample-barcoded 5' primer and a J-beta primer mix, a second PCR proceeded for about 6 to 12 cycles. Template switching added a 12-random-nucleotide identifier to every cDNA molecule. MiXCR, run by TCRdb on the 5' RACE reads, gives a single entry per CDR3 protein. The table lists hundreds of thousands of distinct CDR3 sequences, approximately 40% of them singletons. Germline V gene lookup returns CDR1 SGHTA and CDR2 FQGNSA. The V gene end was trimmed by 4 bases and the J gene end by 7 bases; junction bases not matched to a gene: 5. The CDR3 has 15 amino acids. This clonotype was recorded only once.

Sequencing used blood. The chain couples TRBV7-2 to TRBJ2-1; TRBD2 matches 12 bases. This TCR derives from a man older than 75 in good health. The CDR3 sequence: CASSSSGGANNEQFF. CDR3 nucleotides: TGTGCCAGCAGCTCTAGCGGGGGGGCAAATAATGAGCAGTTCTTC.